Listed below are T cell receptor beta chains from one sample, sequenced in a study of T cells in localized non-small cell lung cancer. The data were produced by immunoSEQ multiplex PCR, yet TCRdb's version contains in-frame clones alone and is incomplete. Counted here are some 30,000 clones, about 89% occurring once; the ten biggest clones make up roughly 2.9%. Sequencing used peripheral blood, obtained before any cancer treatment. All receptors derive from a female donor of 60 years or more with stage I lung adenocarcinoma. Both conserved end residues are part of each CDR3. The order of the fields is D gene, clone size, V gene, J gene, CDR3 DNA, CDR3 protein. The D gene is left open where the match is weak. Size values are once, few and many counts, or a class for expanded clones, and some rows have none.

>-|-|TRBV5-1|TRBJ1-2
TGCGCCAGCAGCTTCGGACAGTTTCAGGGCATGGGTGGCTACACCTTC
CASSFGQFQGMGGYTF
>-|-|TRBV13|TRBJ1-1
TGTGCCAGCAGCTTAGGGGGGAACACTGAAGCTTTCTTT
CASSLGGNTEAFF
>-|-|TRBV7-2|TRBJ1-5
TGTGCCAGCAGCTTAACAGGGTCAGACCAGCCCCAGCATTTT
CASSLTGSDQPQHF
>TRBD2|once|TRBV14|TRBJ2-1
TGTGCCAGCAAGGCGGGAGGACGGGAGCAGTTCTTC
CASKAGGREQFF
>-|-|TRBV11-2|TRBJ2-1
TGTGCCAGCAGCTTTTGGCGGTTGGGTGAGCAGTTCTTC
CASSFWRLGEQFF
>-|-|TRBV14|TRBJ2-7
TGTGCCAGCAGCCAAGATTCTGGGGATCTCCGCGAGCAGTACTTC
CASSQDSGDLREQYF
>TRBD1|-|TRBV6-1|TRBJ2-5
TGTGCCAGCAGTTTGTACAGGGGGCGTCAAGAGACCCAGTACTTC
CASSLYRGRQETQYF
>-|-|TRBV10-3|TRBJ1-1
TGTGCCATCAGTGAGTCGAGTGAGTCCGAAGCTTTCTTT
CAISESSESEAFF
>-|-|TRBV5-1|TRBJ1-1
TGCGCCAGCAGCTGGGCCTTCGCGCAGGAGACTGAAGCTTTCTTT
CASSWAFAQETEAFF
>TRBD2|-|TRBV6-5|TRBJ2-5
TGTGCCAGCAGTTGGACTAGCGGAGAGACCCAGTACTTC
CASSWTSGETQYF
>TRBD2|-|TRBV9|TRBJ2-3
TGTGCCAGCAGCTCTGGACTAGCGGAACCGGCAGATACGCAGTATTTT
CASSSGLAEPADTQYF
>TRBD2|-|TRBV5-4|TRBJ2-3
TGTGCCAGCAGACCGATTAGCGGGAGGGGGACAGATACGCAGTATTTT
CASRPISGRGTDTQYF
>-|-|TRBV19|TRBJ1-1
TGTGCCAGTAGTATTAACAGGGCCACTGAAGCTTTCTTT
CASSINRATEAFF
>-|-|TRBV28|TRBJ1-1
TGTGCCAGCAGTCTTGGAGGTCCGGGAACTGAAGCTTTCTTT
CASSLGGPGTEAFF